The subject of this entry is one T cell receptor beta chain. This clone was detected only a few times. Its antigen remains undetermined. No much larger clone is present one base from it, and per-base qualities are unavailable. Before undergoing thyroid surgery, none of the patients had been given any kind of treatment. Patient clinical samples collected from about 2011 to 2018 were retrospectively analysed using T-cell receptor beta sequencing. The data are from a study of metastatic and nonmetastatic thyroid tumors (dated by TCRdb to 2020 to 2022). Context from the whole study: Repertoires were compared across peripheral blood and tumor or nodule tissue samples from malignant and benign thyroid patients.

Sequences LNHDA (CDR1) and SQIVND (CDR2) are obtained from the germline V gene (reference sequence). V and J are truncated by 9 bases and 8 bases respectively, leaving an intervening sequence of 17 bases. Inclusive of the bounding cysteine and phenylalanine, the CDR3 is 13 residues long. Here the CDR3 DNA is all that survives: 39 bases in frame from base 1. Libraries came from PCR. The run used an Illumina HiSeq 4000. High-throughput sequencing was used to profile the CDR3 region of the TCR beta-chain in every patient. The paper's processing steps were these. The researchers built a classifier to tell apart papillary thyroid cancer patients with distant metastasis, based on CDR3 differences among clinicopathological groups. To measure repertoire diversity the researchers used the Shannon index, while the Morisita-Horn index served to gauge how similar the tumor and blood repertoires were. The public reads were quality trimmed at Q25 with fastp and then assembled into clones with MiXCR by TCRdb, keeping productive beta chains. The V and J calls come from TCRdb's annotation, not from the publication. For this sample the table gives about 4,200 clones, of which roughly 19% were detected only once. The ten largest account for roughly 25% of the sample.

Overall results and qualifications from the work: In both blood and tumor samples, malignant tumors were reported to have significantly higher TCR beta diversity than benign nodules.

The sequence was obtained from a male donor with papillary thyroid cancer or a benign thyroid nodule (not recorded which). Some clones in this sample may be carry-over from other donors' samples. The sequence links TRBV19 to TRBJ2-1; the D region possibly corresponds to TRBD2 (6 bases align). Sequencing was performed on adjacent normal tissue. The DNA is TGTGCCAGCAATGCGGGGATCTGGGATGAGCAGTTCTTC. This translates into CASNAGIWDEQFF. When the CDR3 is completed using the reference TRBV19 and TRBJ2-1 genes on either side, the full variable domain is DGGITQSPKYLFRKEGQNVTLSCEQNLNHDAMYWYRQDPGQGLRLIYYSQIVNDFQKGDIAEGYSVSREKKESFPLTVTSAQKNPTAFYLCASNAGIWDEQFFGPGTRLTVL.